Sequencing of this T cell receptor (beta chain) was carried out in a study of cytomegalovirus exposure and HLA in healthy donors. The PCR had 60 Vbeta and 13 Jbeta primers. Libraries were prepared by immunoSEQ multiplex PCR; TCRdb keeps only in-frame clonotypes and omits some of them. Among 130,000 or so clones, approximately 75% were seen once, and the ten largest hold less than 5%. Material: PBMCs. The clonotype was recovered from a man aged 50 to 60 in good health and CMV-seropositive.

The CDR3 sequence is CASSVRTGEGAIGNTIYF. CDR3 DNA: TGTGCCAGCAGCGTACGAACAGGGGAAGGGGCGATTGGAAACACCATATATTTT. The chain has TRBV9 and TRBJ1-3; 7 bases match TRBD1. The junction had 13 bases not matched to a gene; V was cut back by 1 base and J by 3 bases. CDR3 size: 18 residues. The V gene's germline CDR1 is SGDLS and CDR2 YYNGEE.